This T cell receptor delta chain was sequenced during a study of gamma-delta T cells after stem cell transplantation. With regard to this clone: This clone may be a read error of a much larger clone one base away.

TCRdb re-called the RT-PCR reads through CATT. Of some 780 delta-chain clones in the sample, 9.5% were seen once. CDR3 length: 19 amino acids. Germline assignment: CDR1 GEAIGNYY and CDR2 EKD. Sequencing input: gamma-delta T cells. This TCR derives from a human donor. It is not recorded whose cells these are; they may come from a transplant donor. The J gene is TRDJ1, the V gene TRDV2, with 13 bases that match TRDD3. The CDR3 is CARDTVATGGYESTDKLIF. The CDR3 DNA sequence: TGTGCCCGTGACACCGTGGCTACTGGGGGATACGAATCTACCGATAAACTCATCTTT.